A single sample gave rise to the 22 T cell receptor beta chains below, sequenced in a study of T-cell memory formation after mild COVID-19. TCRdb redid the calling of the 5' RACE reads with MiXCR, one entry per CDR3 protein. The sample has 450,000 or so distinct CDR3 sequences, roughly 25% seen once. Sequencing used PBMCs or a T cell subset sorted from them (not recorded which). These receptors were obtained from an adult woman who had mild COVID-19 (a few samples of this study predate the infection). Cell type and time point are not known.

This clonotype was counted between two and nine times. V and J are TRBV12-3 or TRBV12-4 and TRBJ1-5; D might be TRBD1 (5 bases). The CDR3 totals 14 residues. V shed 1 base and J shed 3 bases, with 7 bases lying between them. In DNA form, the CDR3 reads TGTGCCAGCAGTTTAGTGGACAACAATCAGCCCCAGCATTTT. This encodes CASSLVDNNQPQHF.

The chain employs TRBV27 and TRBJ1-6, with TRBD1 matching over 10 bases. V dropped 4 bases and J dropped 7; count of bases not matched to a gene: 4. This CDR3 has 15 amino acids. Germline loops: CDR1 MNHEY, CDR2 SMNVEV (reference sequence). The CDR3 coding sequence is TGTGCCAGCAGTTGGGGACAGGGGAAGAATTCACCCCTCCACTTT. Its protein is CASSWGQGKNSPLHF.

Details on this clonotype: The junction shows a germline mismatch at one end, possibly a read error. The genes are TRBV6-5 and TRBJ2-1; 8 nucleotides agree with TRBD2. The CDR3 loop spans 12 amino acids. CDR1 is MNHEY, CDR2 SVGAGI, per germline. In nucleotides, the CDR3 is TGTGCCAGCAGTTACCTCCCGGGACTAGGGACCTTC. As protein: CASSYLPGLGTF.

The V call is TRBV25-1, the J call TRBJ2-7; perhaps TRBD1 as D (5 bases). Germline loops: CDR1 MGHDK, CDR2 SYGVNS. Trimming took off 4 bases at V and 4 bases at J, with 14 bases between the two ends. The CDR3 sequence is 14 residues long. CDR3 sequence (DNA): TGTGCCAGCAGTGGCCAGGGCCTACAATACGAGCAGTACTTC. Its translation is CASSGQGLQYEQYF.

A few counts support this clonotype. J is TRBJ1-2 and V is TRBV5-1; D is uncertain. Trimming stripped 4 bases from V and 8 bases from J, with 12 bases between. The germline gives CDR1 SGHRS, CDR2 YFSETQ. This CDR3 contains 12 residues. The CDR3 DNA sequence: TGCGCCAGCAGCAGACTCGACGGAGGCTACACCTTC. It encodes CASSRLDGGYTF.

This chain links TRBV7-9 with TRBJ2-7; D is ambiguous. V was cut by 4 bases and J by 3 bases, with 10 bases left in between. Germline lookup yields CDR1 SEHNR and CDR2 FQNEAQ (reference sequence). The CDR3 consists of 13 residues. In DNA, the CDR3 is TGTGCCAGCAGCTCATCCGACAACTACGAGCAGTACTTC. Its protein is CASSSSDNYEQYF.

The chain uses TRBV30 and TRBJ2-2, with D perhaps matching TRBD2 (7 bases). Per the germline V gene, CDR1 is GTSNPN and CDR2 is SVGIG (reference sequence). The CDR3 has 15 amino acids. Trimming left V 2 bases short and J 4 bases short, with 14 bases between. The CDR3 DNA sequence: TGTGCCTGGAGTAGGGGGGGAATTGGCACCGGGGAGCTGTTTTTT. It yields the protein CAWSRGGIGTGELFF.

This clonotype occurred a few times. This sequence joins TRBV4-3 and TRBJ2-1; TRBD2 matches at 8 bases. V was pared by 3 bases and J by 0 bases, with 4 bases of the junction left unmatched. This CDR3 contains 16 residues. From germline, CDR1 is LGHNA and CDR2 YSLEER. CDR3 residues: CASSHQAGASYNEQFF. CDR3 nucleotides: TGCGCCAGCAGCCACCAAGCGGGAGCCTCCTACAATGAGCAGTTCTTC.

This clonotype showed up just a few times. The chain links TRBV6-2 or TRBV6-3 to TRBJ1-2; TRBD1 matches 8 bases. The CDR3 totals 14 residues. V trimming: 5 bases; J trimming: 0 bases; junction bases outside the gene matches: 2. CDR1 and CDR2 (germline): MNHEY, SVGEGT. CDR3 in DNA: TGTGCCAGCAGTCGGACAGGGACTAACTATGGCTACACCTTC. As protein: CASSRTGTNYGYTF.

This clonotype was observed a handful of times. CDR3 bases: TGTGCCAGCAGTTACGCCACCTCAGGGGGGGAAAAACTGTTTTTT. Protein sequence: CASSYATSGGEKLFF. V gene TRBV6-5 combines with J gene TRBJ1-4; 7 nucleotides align to TRBD1. This CDR3 contains 15 residues. Trimming at V came to 2 bases and at J to 8 bases, leaving 8 bases not matched to a gene. Germline CDR1 is MNHEY and CDR2 is SVGAGI.

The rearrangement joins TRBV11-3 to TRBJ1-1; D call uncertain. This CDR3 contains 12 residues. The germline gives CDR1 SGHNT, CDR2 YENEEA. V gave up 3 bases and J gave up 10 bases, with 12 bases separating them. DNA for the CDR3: TGTGCCAGCAGCTTCCAGGTCGGACGAGCTTTCTTT. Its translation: CASSFQVGRAFF.

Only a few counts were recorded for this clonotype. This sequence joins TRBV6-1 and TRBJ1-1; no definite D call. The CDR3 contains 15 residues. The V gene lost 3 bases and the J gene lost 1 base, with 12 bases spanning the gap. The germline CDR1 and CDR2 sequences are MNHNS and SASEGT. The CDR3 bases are TGTGCCAGCAGTGACGTGGCGACGACGAACACTGAAGCTTTCTTT. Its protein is CASSDVATTNTEAFF.

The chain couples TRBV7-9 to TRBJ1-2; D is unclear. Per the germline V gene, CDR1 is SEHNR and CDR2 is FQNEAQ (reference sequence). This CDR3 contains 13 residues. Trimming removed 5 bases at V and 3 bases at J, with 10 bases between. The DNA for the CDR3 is TGTGCCAGCAGCGCCCCAGGATACTATGGCTACACCTTC. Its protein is CASSAPGYYGYTF.

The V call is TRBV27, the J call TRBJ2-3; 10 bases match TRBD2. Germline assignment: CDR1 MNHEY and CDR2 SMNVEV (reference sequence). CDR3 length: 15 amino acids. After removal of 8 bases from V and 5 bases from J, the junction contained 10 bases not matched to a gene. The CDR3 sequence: CASQGLAWGGDTQYF. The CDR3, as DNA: TGTGCCAGCCAGGGACTAGCGTGGGGAGGAGATACGCAGTATTTT.

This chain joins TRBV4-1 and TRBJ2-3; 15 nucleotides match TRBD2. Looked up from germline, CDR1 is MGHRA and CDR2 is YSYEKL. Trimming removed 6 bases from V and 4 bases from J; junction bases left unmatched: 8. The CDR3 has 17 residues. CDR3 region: CASRHRTSGRVSDTQYF. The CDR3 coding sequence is TGCGCCAGCAGACACAGGACTAGCGGGAGGGTTTCAGATACGCAGTATTTT.

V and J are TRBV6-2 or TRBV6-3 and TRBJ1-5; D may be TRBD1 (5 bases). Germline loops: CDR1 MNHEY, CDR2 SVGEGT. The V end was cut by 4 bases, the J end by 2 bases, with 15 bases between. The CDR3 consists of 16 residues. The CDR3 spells CASSLSRRGGNQPQHF. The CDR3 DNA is TGTGCCAGCAGTTTGTCACGCCGAGGGGGCAATCAGCCCCAGCATTTT.

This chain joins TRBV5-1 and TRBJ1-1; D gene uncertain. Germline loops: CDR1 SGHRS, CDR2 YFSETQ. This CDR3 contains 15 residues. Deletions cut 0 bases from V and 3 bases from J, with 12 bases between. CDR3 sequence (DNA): TGCGCCAGCAGCTTGGTTGTGGGTGGGGACACTGAAGCTTTCTTT. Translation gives CASSLVVGGDTEAFF.

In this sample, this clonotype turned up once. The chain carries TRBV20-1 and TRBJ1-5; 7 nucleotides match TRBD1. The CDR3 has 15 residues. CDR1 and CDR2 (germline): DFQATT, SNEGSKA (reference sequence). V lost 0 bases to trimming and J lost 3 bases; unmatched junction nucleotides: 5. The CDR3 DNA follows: TGCAGTGCTAGAGATGGGACAGAAGTCAATCAGCCCCAGCATTTT. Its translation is CSARDGTEVNQPQHF.

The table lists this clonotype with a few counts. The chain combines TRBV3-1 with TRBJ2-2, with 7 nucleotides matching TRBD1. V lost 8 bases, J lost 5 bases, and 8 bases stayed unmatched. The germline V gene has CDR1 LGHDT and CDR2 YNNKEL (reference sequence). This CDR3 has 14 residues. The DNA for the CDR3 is TGTGCCAGCTGTAGACAGGGTGCTACCGGGGAGCTGTTTTTT. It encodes CASCRQGATGELFF.

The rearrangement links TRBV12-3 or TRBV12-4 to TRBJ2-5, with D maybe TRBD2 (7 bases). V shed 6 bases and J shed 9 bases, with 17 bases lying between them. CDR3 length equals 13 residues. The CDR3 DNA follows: TGTGCCAGCAGGACAGGAGCTCGGGGGGCCCAGTACTTC. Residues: CASRTGARGAQYF.

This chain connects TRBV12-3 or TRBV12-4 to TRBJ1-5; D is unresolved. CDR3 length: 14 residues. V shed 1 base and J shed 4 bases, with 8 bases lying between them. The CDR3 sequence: CASSLGRDNQPQHF. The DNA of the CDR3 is TGTGCCAGCAGTTTAGGGCGGGATAATCAGCCCCAGCATTTT.

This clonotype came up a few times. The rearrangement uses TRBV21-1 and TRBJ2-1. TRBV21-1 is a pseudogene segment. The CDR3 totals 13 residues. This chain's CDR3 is CASSMVGDNEQFF. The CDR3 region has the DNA TGTGCCAGCAGCATGGTGGGTGACAATGAGCAGTTCTTC.